The rows below give T cell receptor beta chains drawn from one sample of a study of T-cell memory formation after mild COVID-19. TCRdb ran MiXCR on the 5' RACE reads and lists one entry per CDR3 protein. The table records about 350,000 distinct CDR3 sequences, about 13% of them present only once. The specimen sequenced was PBMCs or a T cell subset sorted from them (not recorded which). These receptors came from a man in his late teens or twenties who had mild COVID-19 (a few samples of this study predate the infection). Cell type and time point are not known. CDR3s include the opening cysteine and the closing phenylalanine or tryptophan. The D gene is left open where the match is weak. Size values are once, few and many counts, or a class for expanded clones, and some rows have none.

>TRBJ2-3|many|TRBV3-1|-
CASSQAWRSTDTQYF
TGTGCCAGCAGCCAAGCTTGGCGGAGCACAGATACGCAGTATTTT
>TRBJ2-2|many|TRBV4-2|-
CASSQEWSTIGSTGELFF
TGTGCCAGCAGCCAAGAGTGGTCGACGATAGGGAGCACCGGGGAGCTGTTTTTT
>TRBJ2-1|few|TRBV5-1|-
CASSASAVNNEQFF
TGCGCCAGCAGCGCCTCGGCCGTTAATAATGAGCAGTTCTTC
>TRBJ2-1|many|TRBV7-9|-
CASSLTVQSSYNEQFF
TGTGCCAGCAGCTTAACCGTCCAAAGCTCCTACAATGAGCAGTTCTTC
>TRBJ2-6|-|TRBV5-1|-
CASSLQDSGANVLTF
TGCGCCAGCAGCCTACAGGACTCTGGGGCCAACGTCCTGACTTTC
>TRBJ2-3|many|TRBV5-1|-
CASSTTPTLTDTQYF
TGCGCCAGCAGCACCACCCCGACCCTAACAGATACGCAGTATTTT
>TRBJ1-2|few|TRBV6-5|TRBD1
CASRPGTGQGYTF
TGTGCCAGCAGACCCGGGACAGGGCAAGGCTACACCTTC
>TRBJ1-2|many|TRBV4-3|-
CASSQEQLLNGYTF
TGCGCCAGCAGCCAAGAACAGTTGCTAAACGGCTACACCTTC
>TRBJ1-1|many|TRBV12-3/TRBV12-4|-
CASRTSMEGTEAFF
TGTGCCAGCAGGACTTCAATGGAAGGAACTGAAGCTTTCTTT
>TRBJ2-5|-|TRBV12-3/TRBV12-4|TRBD2
CASSYQTSVETQYF
TGTGCCAGCAGCTACCAGACTAGCGTGGAGACCCAGTACTTC
>TRBJ2-7|many|TRBV7-9|-
CASSSTTGSYEQYF
TGTGCCAGCAGCTCGACGACGGGCTCCTACGAGCAGTACTTC
>TRBJ1-2|-|TRBV6-1|-
CASSEYRDPSYGYTF
TGTGCCAGCAGTGAGTACAGGGATCCTTCCTATGGCTACACCTTC
>TRBJ2-5|-|TRBV11-2|-
CASSLLHGAGETQYF
TGTGCCAGCAGCTTACTTCACGGGGCGGGAGAGACCCAGTACTTC
>TRBJ1-3|few|TRBV9|-
CASSALTGAGNTIYF
TGTGCCAGCAGCGCCCTGACCGGGGCTGGAAACACCATATATTTT
>TRBJ2-5|few|TRBV5-1|-
CASSSYGFQETQYF
TGCGCCAGCAGCTCCTACGGGTTTCAAGAGACCCAGTACTTC
>TRBJ2-5|-|TRBV6-1|-
CASRNRSWETQYF
TGTGCCAGCAGGAACAGGTCTTGGGAGACCCAGTACTTC
>TRBJ1-1|-|TRBV9|TRBD1
CASSVVGQVNTEAFF
TGTGCCAGCAGCGTAGTGGGACAGGTTAACACTGAAGCTTTCTTT
>TRBJ1-5|few|TRBV20-1|-
CSARDWDGDQPQHF
TGCAGTGCTAGAGATTGGGACGGCGATCAGCCCCAGCATTTT
>TRBJ2-3|-|TRBV24-1|-
CATSDPFGAIDTQYF
TGTGCCACCAGTGACCCCTTCGGGGCGATAGATACGCAGTATTTT
>TRBJ2-2|-|TRBV4-2|TRBD2
CASSQFHGASGGSGELFF
TGTGCCAGCAGCCAGTTCCACGGGGCTAGCGGGGGGTCCGGGGAGCTGTTTTTT
>TRBJ2-2|-|TRBV12-3/TRBV12-4|-
CASRVGANPGTGELFF
TGTGCCAGCAGAGTAGGGGCAAATCCCGGTACCGGGGAGCTGTTTTTT
>TRBJ2-2|-|TRBV6-5|TRBD2
CASSDKGLAVTGELFF
TGTGCCAGCAGTGACAAGGGACTAGCGGTGACCGGGGAGCTGTTTTTT
>TRBJ1-1|few|TRBV11-3|-
CASSPRGGSTEAFF
TGTGCCAGCAGCCCTAGGGGGGGGAGCACTGAAGCTTTCTTT
>TRBJ2-1|-|TRBV5-1|TRBD1
CASSLGTHRGQSSYNEQFF
TGCGCCAGCAGCTTGGGGACTCACAGGGGGCAGAGCTCCTACAATGAGCAGTTCTTC
>TRBJ1-5|many|TRBV7-6|-
CASSLSGTSNQPQHF
TGTGCCAGCAGCCTATCCGGGACATCAAATCAGCCCCAGCATTTT
>TRBJ1-2|few|TRBV2|-
CASRGKATSYGYTF
TGTGCCAGCAGGGGAAAGGCAACTAGCTATGGCTACACCTTC
>TRBJ2-3|few|TRBV4-2|-
CASSHASKTSTDTQYF
TGTGCCAGCAGCCATGCTAGCAAAACTAGCACAGATACGCAGTATTTT
>TRBJ2-7|few|TRBV6-5|TRBD2
CASRAPGGGHEQYF
TGTGCCAGCAGAGCCCCGGGGGGGGGGCACGAGCAGTACTTC
>TRBJ1-1|-|TRBV5-1|-
CASSGGLGVRTEAFF
TGCGCCAGCAGCGGGGGGCTGGGAGTGAGGACTGAAGCTTTCTTT
>TRBJ2-4|-|TRBV6-2/TRBV6-3|-
CASSFARGAKNIQYF
TGTGCCAGCAGTTTCGCTAGGGGAGCCAAAAACATTCAGTACTTC
>TRBJ2-3|few|TRBV7-9|-
CASSPTAATDTQYF
TGTGCCAGCAGCCCGACTGCAGCCACAGATACGCAGTATTTT
>TRBJ2-3|-|TRBV6-6|-
CASSYRLPRSSPDTQYF
TGTGCCAGCAGTTACCGTCTACCTCGGTCCTCCCCAGATACGCAGTATTTT
>TRBJ2-3|few|TRBV6-5|TRBD2
CASATSGGSTDTQYF
TGTGCCAGCGCAACTAGCGGGGGTAGCACAGATACGCAGTATTTT
>TRBJ2-2|-|TRBV6-2/TRBV6-3|-
CASSYDNTGELFF
TGTGCCAGCAGTTACGACAACACCGGGGAGCTGTTTTTT
>TRBJ2-5|many|TRBV5-1|-
CASSRDILETQYF
TGCGCCAGCAGCCGGGACATCTTAGAGACCCAGTACTTC
>TRBJ1-1|-|TRBV7-2|-
CASSQDSIEAFF
TGTGCCAGCAGCCAGGACAGCATTGAAGCTTTCTTT
>TRBJ2-1|many|TRBV2|-
CASRSSGYNEQFF
TGTGCCAGCAGGTCGTCCGGGTACAATGAGCAGTTCTTC
>TRBJ2-2|-|TRBV14|-
CASSQVGTYTGELFF
TGTGCCAGCAGCCAAGTAGGGACATACACCGGGGAGCTGTTTTTT
>TRBJ1-5|few|TRBV28|TRBD1
CASSPPGQGWQPQHF
TGTGCCAGCAGTCCCCCGGGACAGGGTTGGCAGCCCCAGCATTTT
>TRBJ1-1|few|TRBV7-2|-
CASSLAPRDLEAFF
TGTGCCAGCAGCTTAGCCCCGAGGGACCTTGAAGCTTTCTTT
>TRBJ2-1|few|TRBV9|-
CASSAGGPNNEQFF
TGTGCCAGCAGCGCCGGGGGGCCCAACAATGAGCAGTTCTTC
>TRBJ2-5|-|TRBV5-1|-
CASALGAQETQYF
TGCGCCAGCGCCCTTGGGGCCCAAGAGACCCAGTACTTC
>TRBJ2-3|few|TRBV4-3|TRBD2
CASSQDPRTSGDTQYF
TGCGCCAGCAGCCAAGATCCTCGGACTAGCGGGGATACGCAGTATTTT
>TRBJ2-5|many|TRBV5-1|-
CASRDGLETQYF
TGCGCCAGCAGGGACGGGCTGGAGACCCAGTACTTC
>TRBJ2-1|few|TRBV20-1|-
CSARARETSTTEQFF
TGCAGTGCTAGAGCCCGGGAGACCTCTACGACCGAGCAGTTCTTC
>TRBJ1-1|-|TRBV4-2|TRBD1
CASSTQTGMGTEAFF
TGTGCCAGCAGCACCCAGACAGGGATGGGGACTGAAGCTTTCTTT
>TRBJ2-2|many|TRBV12-3/TRBV12-4|-
CASSLEWNTGELFF
TGTGCCAGCAGTTTAGAGTGGAACACCGGGGAGCTGTTTTTT
>TRBJ1-5|few|TRBV4-1|-
CASSPTGSLGSQPQHF
TGCGCCAGCAGTCCCACGGGTAGCCTGGGCAGTCAGCCCCAGCATTTT
>TRBJ2-4|few|TRBV7-9|TRBD1
CASSQQGKGIQYF
TGTGCCAGCAGCCAACAGGGGAAAGGCATTCAGTACTTC
>TRBJ1-2|-|TRBV6-5|-
CASSYSTPGARGYTF
TGTGCCAGCAGTTACTCGACCCCAGGGGCTAGGGGCTACACCTTC
>TRBJ2-3|few|TRBV27|-
CASSPRYIDTQYF
TGTGCCAGCAGTCCCCGATATATTGATACGCAGTATTTT
>TRBJ2-1|-|TRBV6-1|TRBD1
CASRWTGVSYNEQFF
TGTGCCAGCAGGTGGACAGGGGTCTCCTACAATGAGCAGTTCTTC
>TRBJ2-5|-|TRBV7-2|-
CASSVHRAETQYF
TGTGCCAGCAGCGTCCACAGGGCGGAGACCCAGTACTTC
>TRBJ2-7|-|TRBV5-1|TRBD1
CASSRDSNEQYF
TGCGCCAGCAGCCGGGACAGCAACGAGCAGTACTTC
>TRBJ1-1|few|TRBV7-8|-
CASSLRTGIEAFF
TGTGCCAGCAGCCTAAGGACGGGGATTGAAGCTTTCTTT
>TRBJ2-3|-|TRBV2|-
CASRQDPQGGTQYF
TGTGCCAGCAGGCAAGACCCGCAGGGGGGTACGCAGTATTTT
>TRBJ2-7|few|TRBV7-6|-
CASSLDGGWEQYF
TGTGCCAGCAGCTTAGACGGGGGCTGGGAGCAGTACTTC
>TRBJ2-3|-|TRBV6-5|-
CASSPNRALVNTQYF
TGTGCCAGCAGTCCAAACAGGGCCCTAGTAAATACGCAGTATTTT
>TRBJ1-3|-|TRBV5-6|-
CASSVQGSGNTIYF
TGTGCCAGCAGCGTTCAGGGCTCTGGAAACACCATATATTTT
>TRBJ1-2|few|TRBV15|-
CATSRDEGVSNGYTF
TGTGCCACCAGCAGAGATGAGGGGGTTTCCAATGGCTACACCTTC